Sequencing of this T cell receptor (beta chain) was carried out in a study of molecular identifiers for immune sequencing clone quantification. Looking at the study overall: Split five ways in replicates, RNA from approximately 20,000 or 100,000 naive CD8 cells had four portions sequenced.

Broader study findings: Clones above 20 RNA copies contained over 98% of effector molecules and under 1% of naive molecules.

Concerning this clonotype: The antigen remains undetermined. A junction boundary mismatches the germline segment, possibly from a read error.

TCRdb analysed the PCR reads with MiXCR anew, one entry per CDR3 protein. The table has about 320,000 distinct CDR3 sequences, roughly 24% seen once; the top ten hold around 0.74%. Sorted cells numbering roughly 19,000 to 1,000,000, with 10%, 30% or 50% RNA, yielded the naive CD8 libraries. CD8+CD4-CCR7+CD45RA+ cells were sorted as naive CD8 T cells. CDR3 length: 16 amino acids. From germline, CDR1 is MNHEY and CDR2 SMNVEV (reference sequence). The chain employs TRBV27 and TRBJ2-7; tentatively, D is TRBD1 or TRBD2 (5 bases each). The sample consisted of naive CD8+ T cells from blood, with Jurkat cell RNA spiked in. The subset: FACS-sorted CD8+CD4-CCR7+CD45RA+ naive T cells. This TCR was recovered from a human donor in good health. Some libraries in this study had Jurkat cell RNA spiked in. CDR3 amino acids: CASSLSMGRLHYKQYF. The CDR3, as DNA: TGTGCCAGCAGTTTATCGATGGGACGCTTGCACTACAAGCAGTACTTC.